Included here is one T cell receptor beta chain sequence, with context. Its antigen is as yet unknown. The sample originates from a study of lymphopenia after photon versus proton radiotherapy. Profiling relied on immunoSEQ multiplex PCR, and the TCRdb table lists in-frame clones only, not all of them. The repertoire holds about 20,000 clones, approximately 92% seen once, with about 1.5% in the top ten. Whole-study findings and limits: After lymphocyte nadir, photon-treated repertoires showed oligoclonal expansion, especially CD8+ Temra. A bigger post-nadir fall in TCR diversity correlated inversely with survival time in deceased patients.

The CDR3 covers 14 residues. Germline V gene data show CDR1 as LNHDA and CDR2 as SQIVND (reference sequence). The junction had 6 bases not matched to a gene; V was cut back by 5 bases and J by 7 bases. Material: peripheral blood, obtained from a patient treated with photon-based radiotherapy. The receptor was isolated from a woman aged 35 to 49 with cholangiocarcinoma. The V and J genes are TRBV19 and TRBJ1-5; 9 nucleotides line up with TRBD1. This chain's CDR3 is CASSPGTGLQPQHF. The CDR3 DNA is TGTGCCAGTAGTCCGGGGACAGGGCTCCAGCCCCAGCATTTT. The whole variable domain, remainder taken from reference TRBV19 and TRBJ1-5, is DGGITQSPKYLFRKEGQNVTLSCEQNLNHDAMYWYRQDPGQGLRLIYYSQIVNDFQKGDIAEGYSVSREKKESFPLTVTSAQKNPTAFYLCASSPGTGLQPQHFGDGTRLSIL.